The present entry profiles one TCR beta chain with its context. Its specificity is unknown. Donors were systemically healthy Caucasian individuals from Russia aged about 6 to 90 years. The data derive from a study of blood T cells in healthy people across ages. Overall study results and limits: Compared with aged donors, long-lived donors showed fewer expanded clones, suggesting selection. Estimated diversity across one million T cells was deemed an underestimate.

Sample-barcoded 5' priming and a J-beta primer mix drove a second PCR of about 7 to 12 cycles. TCRdb redid the calling of the 5' RACE reads with MiXCR, one entry per CDR3 protein. The sample holds approximately 360,000 distinct CDR3 sequences, 50% to 60% seen once. The V end lost 4 bases, the J end lost 8 bases, and 8 bases lay between the germline ends. This CDR3 comprises 11 residues. The germline V gene has CDR1 SGHDN and CDR2 FVKESK. The chain employs TRBV14 and TRBJ1-2; D call uncertain. The TCR originated in a man in his 60s in good health. Sequencing was performed on blood. The CDR3 sequence: CASSPRRGYTF. CDR3 sequence (DNA): TGTGCCAGCAGCCCCCGGAGGGGCTACACCTTC. Variable domain in full (rest from reference TRBV14 and TRBJ1-2): EAGVTQFPSHSVIEKGQTVTLRCDPISGHDNLYWYRRVMGKEIKFLLHFVKESKQDESGMPNNRFLAERTGGTYSTLKVQPAELEDSGVYFCASSPRRGYTFGSGTRLTVV.